This T cell receptor beta chain was profiled in a study of cytomegalovirus exposure and HLA in healthy donors. Study conclusions and caveats: HLA-A and HLA-B allele assignments for most subjects were reportedly predicted accurately using TCR beta sequences.

Primers: 60 Vbeta forward and 13 Jbeta reverse. TCRdb's table, derived via immunoSEQ multiplex PCR, lists solely in-frame clones and lacks some. Of around 110,000 clones in the sample, more than 70% are singletons; the top ten hold 2.5%. Germline CDR1 is SGHDN and CDR2 is FVKESK. This CDR3 contains 18 residues. V lost 4 bases, J lost 1 base, and 6 bases stayed unmatched. About this clone: The antigen is undetermined.

The receptor's source is a man between 40 and 49 years old in good health and CMV-seronegative. J is TRBJ2-1 and V is TRBV14, with TRBD2 identical over 14 bases. The sample comprised PBMCs. CDR3 DNA: TGTGCCAGCAGCCTGACTAGCGGGGGGGCAAGGTCCTACAATGAGCAGTTCTTC. Protein sequence: CASSLTSGGARSYNEQFF.